These 19 T cell receptor beta chains were sequenced from one sample in a study of PD-1 blockade in classical Hodgkin lymphoma. Documented time point: cycle 4 day 1 (C4D1), after around six weeks of nivolumab. All patients experienced relapse after autologous stem cell transplantation, and brentuximab vedotin exposure was variable. Researchers used magnetic negative selection to pull out pure CD4+ T cells from thawed PBMCs. Profiling relied on immunoSEQ multiplex PCR, and the TCRdb table lists in-frame clones only, not all of them. The sample consists of roughly 29,000 clones, roughly four fifths of them appearing once. The source material was CD4+ T cells from blood, sampled before the fourth cycle of nivolumab. These receptors came from a human donor with classical Hodgkin lymphoma.

V is TRBV9 and J is TRBJ1-2; D unclear. The CDR3 is 14 residues long. Germline loops: CDR1 SGDLS, CDR2 YYNGEE. Deletions cut 4 bases from V and 6 bases from J, with 16 bases between. This CDR3 reads CASSSHPRSDGYTF. The DNA of the CDR3 is TGTGCCAGCAGCTCTCACCCTAGGTCGGATGGCTACACCTTC.

This rearrangement joins TRBV27 to TRBJ1-5; unclear D gene. This CDR3 comprises 12 residues. Germline loops: CDR1 MNHEY, CDR2 SMNVEV (reference sequence). The V and J ends lost 6 bases and 3 bases respectively, with 6 bases between them. CDR3 sequence: CASRHVNQPQHF. Here the CDR3 DNA reads TGTGCCAGCAGACACGTCAATCAGCCCCAGCATTTT.

The chain joins TRBV6-5 to TRBJ1-3; D is possibly TRBD1 (5 bases). The CDR3 length is 15 residues. Per germline, CDR1 MNHEY and CDR2 SVGAGI. Trimming cost V 2 bases and J 0 bases, with 8 bases left between them. The CDR3: CASSYLQVSGNTIYF. The CDR3, as DNA: TGTGCCAGCAGTTACCTACAGGTCTCTGGAAACACCATATATTTT.

The chain combines TRBV19 with TRBJ2-2; the D is unclear. V was cut by 5 bases and J by 0 bases, with 7 bases left in between. CDR1 and CDR2 (germline): LNHDA, SQIVND (reference sequence). The CDR3 is made up of 14 amino acids. CDR3 DNA sequence: TGTGCCAGTAGTTGGCAGGCGAACACCGGGGAGCTGTTTTTT. The encoded protein is CASSWQANTGELFF.

The table lists this clone with a few counts. The J gene is TRBJ2-2, the V gene TRBV19; 9 nucleotides match TRBD1. The germline gives CDR1 LNHDA, CDR2 SQIVND (reference sequence). V was clipped by 9 bases and J by 5 bases; unmatched bases: 10. The CDR3 covers 15 residues. The CDR3 DNA follows: TGTGCCAGCGGGGGGACAGGGAGAAGGACCGGGGAGCTGTTTTTT. Protein: CASGGTGRRTGELFF.

The V and J genes are TRBV6-4 and TRBJ2-2; D gene ambiguous. V lost 2 bases and J lost 5, with 3 bases in between. Germline CDR1 reads MRHNA; CDR2 reads SNTAGT. The length of the CDR3 is 12 residues. CDR3 nucleotides: TGTGCCAGCAGTGACCGGACCGGGGAGCTGTTTTTT. This sequence encodes CASSDRTGELFF.

The genes are TRBV19 and TRBJ1-1; D is perhaps TRBD1 (5 bases). The germline CDR1 and CDR2 sequences are LNHDA and SQIVND (reference sequence). This CDR3 is 13 amino acids long. Trimming pared 6 bases from V and 7 bases from J, leaving 15 bases between. CDR3 in DNA: TGTGCCAGTAGGGGACTTGGCTGGGATGAAGCTTTCTTT. It codes for CASRGLGWDEAFF.

This chain uses TRBV2 with TRBJ1-4; D call uncertain. The CDR3 has 14 amino acids. V shed 4 bases and J shed 0 bases, with 6 bases lying between them. Looked up from germline, CDR1 is SNHLY and CDR2 is FYNNEI. CDR3 in amino acids: CASSATPTNEKLFF. DNA for the CDR3: TGTGCCAGCAGTGCGACACCAACTAATGAAAAACTGTTTTTT.

The table lists this clone with a count of one. The V gene is TRBV7-9, the J gene TRBJ1-4; D not resolved. Germline V gives CDR1 SEHNR, CDR2 FQNEAQ (reference sequence). The CDR3 length is 14 residues. The ends were cut back, 1 base at V and 0 bases at J, with 3 bases in the middle. The CDR3 nucleotides read TGTGCCAGCAGCTTAGATGCAACTAATGAAAAACTGTTTTTT. Translated, it gives CASSLDATNEKLFF.

The chain carries TRBV27 and TRBJ2-2; 7 nucleotides line up with TRBD2. Germline values: CDR1 MNHEY, CDR2 SMNVEV (reference sequence). The length of the CDR3 is 15 residues. Losses at the gene ends were 6 bases for V and 6 bases for J; bases not matched to a gene: 10. In DNA form, the CDR3 reads TGTGCCAGCAGGTCCCGACTAGCTCAAGCCGGGGAGCTGTTTTTT. Translating gives CASRSRLAQAGELFF.

J is TRBJ1-1 and V is TRBV29-1; no clear D. Trimming removed 2 bases at V and 6 bases at J, with 10 bases between. CDR1 is SQVTM, CDR2 ANQGSEA, per germline. There are 12 residues in the CDR3. CDR3 sequence: CSVEFNSAEAFF. The CDR3 DNA reads TGCAGCGTTGAATTCAACTCGGCTGAAGCTTTCTTT. Full variable domain (outside the CDR3, taken from reference TRBV29-1 and TRBJ1-1): SAVISQKPSRDICQRGTSLTIQCQVDSQVTMMFWYRQQPGQSLTLIATANQGSEATYESGFVIDKFPISRPNLTFSTLTVSNMSPEDSSIYLCSVEFNSAEAFFGQGTRLTVV.

This clone was observed a few times. V is TRBV9 and J is TRBJ1-5, with D perhaps matching TRBD1 (5 bases). CDR3 length: 15 residues. V was trimmed by 0 bases and J by 4 bases, leaving 11 bases between them. In germline, CDR1 is SGDLS, CDR2 YYNGEE. As DNA, the CDR3 is TGTGCCAGCAGCGTAGGTTCGGGGCCAAATCAGCCCCAGCATTTT. It yields the protein CASSVGSGPNQPQHF.

V is TRBV13 and J is TRBJ1-6; D is unclear. The length of the CDR3 is 13 residues. V was pared by 5 bases and J by 9 bases, with 11 bases between. Germline V gives CDR1 PRHDT, CDR2 FYEKMQ (reference sequence). CDR3 DNA: TGTGCCAGCAGCCCCCGTGTGACTTCACCCCTCCACTTT. Encoded protein: CASSPRVTSPLHF.

J is TRBJ2-7 and V is TRBV11-2; D call uncertain. Germline values: CDR1 SGHAT, CDR2 FQNNGV. CDR3 length equals 13 residues. Trimming stripped 1 base from V and 12 bases from J, with 16 bases between. This CDR3 is CASSLAADQRRYF. CDR3 sequence (DNA): TGTGCCAGCAGCTTAGCGGCCGACCAGAGGAGGTACTTC.

The chain combines TRBV25-1 with TRBJ2-3; 7 bases are a match to TRBD1. This CDR3 region has 13 residues. Germline V gene lookup returns CDR1 MGHDK and CDR2 SYGVNS. The trim removed 6 bases at V and 4 bases at J, leaving 4 bases unmatched. The CDR3 loop is CASRMTGSDTQYF. CDR3 DNA sequence: TGTGCCAGCAGAATGACAGGGTCAGATACGCAGTATTTT.

V usage is TRBV2 and J usage is TRBJ1-1; the match to TRBD1 covers 12 bases. Trimming cost V 8 bases and J 5 bases; bases outside gene matches: 9. The V gene's germline CDR1 is SNHLY and CDR2 FYNNEI. The CDR3 runs 15 residues. The CDR3 is CASVPGQGADTEAFF. The CDR3 DNA reads TGTGCCAGCGTACCGGGACAGGGGGCCGATACTGAAGCTTTCTTT.

The chain uses TRBV10-3 and TRBJ2-3; D perhaps matches TRBD1 (6 bases). This CDR3 is 15 amino acids long. The germline gives CDR1 ENHRY, CDR2 SYGVKD. Trimming left V 6 bases short and J 3 bases short, with 16 bases between. The chain's CDR3 is CAISRQAWETDTQYF. For the CDR3, the DNA is TGTGCCATCAGCCGACAGGCGTGGGAAACAGATACGCAGTATTTT.

The chain recombines TRBV6-5 with TRBJ1-5, with D unclear. CDR3 size: 13 residues. V was trimmed by 2 bases and J by 6 bases, leaving 8 bases between them. Germline-derived CDR1 and CDR2 are MNHEY and SVGAGI. CDR3 coding DNA: TGTGCCAGCAGTTACGTAGGTGGTCAGCCCCAGCATTTT. Encoded protein: CASSYVGGQPQHF.

The chain uses TRBV12-5 and TRBJ2-7, with D perhaps matching TRBD1 (6 bases). This CDR3 region has 14 residues. CDR1 is LGHNT, CDR2 FRNRAP, per germline. V was trimmed by 3 bases and J by 6 bases, leaving 15 bases between them. Here the CDR3 reads CASGFNLGGSEQYF. The DNA for the CDR3 is TGTGCTAGTGGTTTTAATCTAGGGGGAAGCGAGCAGTACTTC.